These 14 T cell receptor beta chains were all obtained from the same sample, sequenced in a study of early T cells in non-severe SARS-CoV-2 infection. TCRdb redid the calling of the 5' RACE reads with MiXCR, one entry per CDR3 protein. The sample shows about 60,000 distinct CDR3 sequences, around 12% of them seen only once. The sequencing input was whole blood. The receptors here all came from an adult who was a healthcare worker with PCR-confirmed SARS-CoV-2 infection or an uninfected control (not recorded which).

Written as DNA, the CDR3 is TGTGCCAGCAGTTACTCGATCGTCTCCGGACGCACAGATACGCAGTATTTT. Protein: CASSYSIVSGRTDTQYF. The chain is built from TRBV6-5 and TRBJ2-3; D is unresolved. Germline V CDR1 and CDR2: MNHEY, SVGAGI. The CDR3 consists of 17 residues. V was shortened by 0 bases and J by 1 base, with 14 bases between the two germline ends.

A few counts support this clonotype. This sequence joins TRBV20-1 and TRBJ1-2; no firm D call. V lost 3 bases and J lost 4, with 12 bases in between. The CDR3 has 13 residues. Germline V gives CDR1 DFQATT, CDR2 SNEGSKA (reference sequence). As DNA, the CDR3 is TGCAGTGCTAGTACTGGGCTCTCCTATGGCTACACCTTC. Its protein is CSASTGLSYGYTF.

This clonotype was counted at least ten times. This chain joins TRBV20-1 and TRBJ1-2; 11 nucleotides line up with TRBD1. Trimming at V came to 1 base and at J to 2 bases, leaving 0 bases not matched to a gene. Germline loops: CDR1 DFQATT, CDR2 SNEGSKA (reference sequence). The CDR3 extends over 14 amino acids. The CDR3 loop reads CSARGTGGNYGYTF. The CDR3 DNA sequence: TGCAGTGCTAGAGGGACAGGGGGCAACTATGGCTACACCTTC.

This clonotype was counted many times. The chain links TRBV5-4 to TRBJ1-2; 7 nucleotides agree with TRBD1. The V gene's germline CDR1 is SGHNT and CDR2 YYREEE (reference sequence). The J segment lost 8 bases and the V segment lost 0 bases, leaving 13 bases of the junction unmatched. The CDR3 loop spans 16 amino acids. The CDR3 DNA reads as TGTGCCAGCAGCTTGGGACAGGGCGTTTCTTTGGACGGCTACACCTTC. This gives the protein CASSLGQGVSLDGYTF.

This clonotype was counted a few times. The chain combines TRBV28 with TRBJ1-4, with D maybe TRBD1 (5 bases). There are 17 residues in the CDR3. V shed 7 bases and J shed 7 bases, with 25 bases lying between them. CDR1 and CDR2 from the germline V gene are MDHEN and SYDVKM. This chain's CDR3 is CASTTAIAGAGVEKLFF. CDR3 nucleotide sequence: TGTGCCAGCACCACAGCGATAGCCGGGGCTGGGGTTGAAAAACTGTTTTTT.

There are many counts of this clonotype. The rearrangement uses TRBV6-1 and TRBJ2-2; TRBD1 matches at 8 bases. This CDR3 comprises 15 residues. Germline CDR1 MNHNS, CDR2 SASEGT. V shed 8 bases, J shed 6 bases, and the junction held 11 bases outside the gene matches. In DNA form, the CDR3 reads TGTGCCAGCCTCCGCGGTACAGGGGGTTCCGGGGAGCTGTTTTTT. Its translation is CASLRGTGGSGELFF.

V and J are TRBV2 and TRBJ1-2, with D maybe TRBD1 (5 bases). The germline V and J ends were trimmed by 4 bases and 5 bases, with 11 bases remaining between them. Germline assignment: CDR1 SNHLY and CDR2 FYNNEI. This CDR3 has 13 residues. CDR3 bases: TGTGCCAGCAGTGTGGAGGAGGGGTATGGCTACACCTTC. This gives the protein CASSVEEGYGYTF.

In its sample, this clonotype was seen a few times. V gene TRBV5-4 combines with J gene TRBJ1-6; TRBD1 agrees at 7 bases. CDR1 SGHNT and CDR2 YYREEE come from the germline V gene (reference sequence). V lost 3 bases and J lost 7; bases outside the gene matches: 4. This CDR3 spans 14 amino acids. The CDR3 reads CASSSDRLNSPLHF. The CDR3 bases are TGTGCCAGCAGCTCGGACAGGCTAAATTCACCCCTCCACTTT. Combining the CDR3 with reference TRBV5-4 and TRBJ1-6 gives the whole variable domain ETGVTQSPTHLIKTRGQQVTLRCSSQSGHNTVSWYQQALGQGPQFIFQYYREEENGRGNFPPRFSGLQFPNYSSELNVNALELDDSALYLCASSSDRLNSPLHFGNGTRLTVT.

This clonotype was seen only a few times. V usage is TRBV29-1 and J usage is TRBJ2-1, with D possibly matching TRBD2 (5 bases). Per germline, CDR1 SQVTM and CDR2 ANQGSEA. V lost 2 bases to trimming and J lost 9 bases, with 8 bases between them. The CDR3 is made up of 11 amino acids. This CDR3 reads CSVERGGEQFF. Written as DNA, the CDR3 is TGCAGCGTTGAACGGGGTGGTGAGCAGTTCTTC.

The rearrangement joins TRBV19 to TRBJ2-3; D ambiguous. The germline CDR1 and CDR2 sequences are LNHDA and SQIVND (reference sequence). This CDR3 contains 14 residues. V lost 5 bases and J 0 bases, leaving 9 bases between the germline ends. CDR3 DNA: TGTGCCAGTAGTCTGGCAGCTAGCACAGATACGCAGTATTTT. It specifies CASSLAASTDTQYF.

The chain uses TRBV2 and TRBJ2-7, with 8 bases aligning to TRBD1. J was trimmed by 6 bases and V by 0 bases; bases with no gene match: 4. This CDR3 is 14 amino acids long. Germline CDR1 reads SNHLY; CDR2 reads FYNNEI. DNA of the CDR3: TGTGCCAGCAGTGAAGCGGGGGACAGGTCCGAGCAGTACTTC. Translated, it gives CASSEAGDRSEQYF.

This clonotype was observed at least ten times. The genes are TRBV20-1 and TRBJ2-5; D possibly corresponds to TRBD1 (5 bases). The CDR3 length is 14 residues. Trimming left V 0 bases short and J 1 base short, with 9 bases between. CDR1 is DFQATT and CDR2 is SNEGSKA in the germline V gene (reference sequence). Written as DNA, the CDR3 is TGCAGTGCTAGAGATGCACAGGCCCAAGAGACCCAGTACTTC. Protein: CSARDAQAQETQYF.

The gene calls are TRBV5-1 and TRBJ1-6, with D unresolved. The CDR3 loop spans 15 amino acids. The V gene's germline CDR1 is SGHRS and CDR2 YFSETQ. Trimming stripped 3 bases from V and 5 bases from J, with 12 bases between. The CDR3 here is CASSYRTGNNSPLHF. CDR3 DNA: TGCGCCAGCAGCTACCGGACGGGGAATAATTCACCCCTCCACTTT. Combining the CDR3 with reference TRBV5-1 and TRBJ1-6 gives the whole variable domain KAGVTQTPRYLIKTRGQQVTLSCSPISGHRSVSWYQQTPGQGLQFLFEYFSETQRNKGNFPGRFSGRQFSNSRSEMNVSTLELGDSALYLCASSYRTGNNSPLHFGNGTRLTVT.

This chain uses TRBV5-6 with TRBJ2-1, with 12 bases matching TRBD2. With V trimmed by 4 bases and J by 8 bases, 4 bases remained unmatched. Germline loops: CDR1 SGHDT, CDR2 YYEEEE. This CDR3 region has 14 residues. CDR3 protein: CASSAGLAGYEQFF. The DNA for the CDR3 is TGTGCCAGCAGCGCCGGACTAGCGGGATATGAGCAGTTCTTC.